These T cell receptor beta chains were read from a single sample in a study of blood T cell repertoires in COVID-19. TCRdb's copy holds only in-frame clones and misses some; the assay was immunoSEQ multiplex PCR. The sample lists around 200,000 clones, approximately 91% occurring once. Source material: peripheral blood. All receptors come from a man aged 40-55 years with acute or convalescent COVID-19. Both conserved end residues are part of each CDR3. The order of the fields is V gene, D gene, J gene, clone size, CDR3 protein, CDR3 DNA. A D gene is named only where the DNA matches it firmly. Clone sizes are given selectively: once, few, many, or a class where the clone is expanded.

TRBV5-1	-	TRBJ1-1	-	CASKAGLNTEAFF	TGCGCCAGCAAGGCAGGGTTGAACACTGAAGCTTTCTTT
TRBV2	TRBD2	TRBJ2-7	-	CASIISGGPSYEQYF	TGTGCCAGCATTATTAGCGGGGGGCCTTCCTACGAGCAGTACTTC
TRBV7-2	TRBD2	TRBJ2-2	-	CASSLFSGGYTGELFF	TGTGCCAGCAGCTTATTCAGCGGGGGCTACACCGGGGAGCTGTTTTTT
TRBV7-8	TRBD1	TRBJ2-1	-	CASSLEVSGGGYNEQFF	TGTGCCAGCAGCTTAGAGGTCTCAGGGGGCGGCTACAATGAGCAGTTCTTC
TRBV6-5	-	TRBJ2-1	-	CASSLRQRGYNEQFF	TGTGCCAGCAGCCTAAGACAGCGTGGGTACAATGAGCAGTTCTTC
TRBV6-5	TRBD1	TRBJ1-5	-	CASRLTGGGGQPQHF	TGTGCCAGCAGGTTGACAGGGGGCGGGGGTCAGCCCCAGCATTTT
TRBV19	TRBD1	TRBJ2-6	-	CASRGRGANVLTF	TGTGCCTCTAGGGGGCGTGGGGCCAACGTCCTGACTTTC
TRBV7-9	TRBD2	TRBJ2-5	-	CASSLGTLLAGEQETQYF	TGTGCCAGCAGCTTAGGGACGCTGCTAGCGGGAGAACAAGAGACCCAGTACTTC
TRBV11-1	-	TRBJ1-5	-	CASSLAEGQPQHF	TGTGCCAGCAGCTTAGCGGAGGGTCAGCCCCAGCATTTT
TRBV10-3	TRBD1	TRBJ2-7	-	CAIRPPGQGAINEQYF	TGTGCCATCAGGCCTCCGGGACAGGGGGCGATCAACGAGCAGTACTTC
TRBV18	TRBD1	TRBJ1-1	-	CASSPRPTGVNTEAFF	TGTGCCAGCTCACCAAGACCGACAGGGGTAAACACTGAAGCTTTCTTT
TRBV10-3	TRBD2	TRBJ2-7	-	CAISESGGPREQYF	TGTGCCATCAGTGAAAGCGGGGGCCCCAGGGAGCAGTACTTC
TRBV4-1	TRBD2	TRBJ2-3	-	CASSQETSGWGDTQYF	TGCGCCAGCAGCCAAGAAACTAGCGGTTGGGGAGATACGCAGTATTTT
TRBV5-8	TRBD1	TRBJ1-4	-	CASSLVGQGNEKLFF	TGTGCCAGCAGCTTGGTTGGACAGGGCAATGAAAAACTGTTTTTT
TRBV18	-	TRBJ1-1	-	CASSPNAPSMNTEAFF	TGTGCCAGCTCACCAAATGCTCCGAGCATGAACACTGAAGCTTTCTTT
TRBV19	-	TRBJ2-7	-	CASSPGEAYEQYF	TGTGCCAGTAGTCCAGGGGAAGCCTACGAGCAGTACTTC
TRBV7-9	-	TRBJ1-5	-	CASSLDSYNQPQHF	TGTGCCAGCAGCCTCGACAGCTACAATCAGCCCCAGCATTTT
TRBV7-9	-	TRBJ2-3	-	CASSLKGRDTDTQYF	TGTGCCAGCAGCTTAAAGGGGCGAGACACAGATACGCAGTATTTT
TRBV18	TRBD1	TRBJ2-2	-	CASSPRQGADTGELFF	TGTGCCAGCTCACCAAGGCAGGGGGCGGACACCGGGGAGCTGTTTTTT
TRBV19	-	TRBJ1-4	-	CASSAGEKLFF	TGTGCCAGTAGTGCCGGTGAAAAACTGTTTTTT
TRBV6-1	-	TRBJ2-5	-	CASSERAGRDGETQYF	TGTGCCAGCAGTGAAAGGGCCGGCAGGGATGGTGAGACCCAGTACTTC
TRBV5-1	TRBD1	TRBJ1-1	-	CASSSGQGEKAFF	TGCGCCAGCAGCTCTGGACAGGGCGAGAAAGCTTTCTTT
TRBV2	TRBD1	TRBJ1-3	-	CASSDNRDRGDKSGNTIYF	TGTGCCAGCAGTGACAACCGGGACAGGGGGGATAAATCTGGAAACACCATATATTTT
TRBV23-1	-	TRBJ2-7	-	CASSPSGWQSPASYEQYF	TGCGCCAGCAGTCCCTCAGGATGGCAGTCGCCGGCCTCCTACGAGCAGTACTTC
TRBV9	TRBD1	TRBJ1-2	-	CASSSQPGQFYGYTF	TGTGCCAGCAGCTCACAACCGGGACAGTTCTATGGCTACACCTTC
TRBV11-3	-	TRBJ1-6	-	CASSREITDGSSYNSPLHF	TGTGCCAGCAGCCGAGAAATAACGGATGGGAGCTCCTATAATTCACCCCTCCACTTT
TRBV12-5	TRBD1	TRBJ1-1	-	CASGLPTNQGVNTEAFF	TGTGCTAGTGGTTTGCCGACGAACCAGGGGGTGAACACTGAAGCTTTCTTT
TRBV6-4	-	TRBJ1-5	-	CASSYLREHQPQHF	TGTGCCAGCAGTTATCTCAGGGAACATCAGCCCCAGCATTTT
TRBV10-3	-	TRBJ2-7	once	CAISDRQDSYEQYF	TGTGCCATCAGTGACAGGCAGGACTCCTACGAGCAGTACTTC
TRBV7-8	-	TRBJ1-4	-	CASSPLDLQTNEKLFF	TGTGCCAGCAGCCCCCTGGACTTACAGACTAATGAAAAACTGTTTTTT
TRBV18	-	TRBJ1-6	-	CASSHIPGEPYNSPLHF	TGTGCCAGCTCTCACATCCCGGGGGAGCCCTATAATTCACCCCTCCACTTT
TRBV29-1	-	TRBJ1-2	-	CSARGGGNYGYTF	TGCAGCGCCCGAGGGGGTGGGAACTATGGCTACACCTTC
TRBV11-2	-	TRBJ2-2	-	CASSFQGSGELFF	TGTGCCAGCAGCTTCCAGGGGTCCGGGGAGCTGTTTTTT
TRBV20-1	TRBD2	TRBJ2-7	-	CSASSGASYEQYF	TGCAGTGCTAGTAGCGGGGCTTCCTACGAGCAGTACTTC
TRBV19	-	TRBJ1-3	-	CASSIVTGSANTIYF	TGTGCCAGTAGTATAGTTACAGGGTCGGCAAACACCATATATTTT
TRBV9	-	TRBJ1-3	-	CASSVGLGNTIYF	TGTGCCAGCAGCGTAGGTTTAGGAAACACCATATATTTT
TRBV7-2	-	TRBJ1-1	-	CASSPPGQNTEAFF	TGTGCCAGCAGCCCCCCCGGACAGAACACTGAAGCTTTCTTT
TRBV6-5	-	TRBJ2-2	-	CASRFRGDTGELFF	TGTGCCAGCAGGTTCCGGGGTGACACCGGGGAGCTGTTTTTT
TRBV14	TRBD1	TRBJ1-2	once	CASSQVGTGPYGYTF	TGTGCCAGCAGCCAAGTAGGGACAGGACCCTATGGCTACACCTTC
TRBV4-3	TRBD1	TRBJ1-2	-	CASSQDRRTGAGYTF	TGCGCCAGCAGCCAAGATCGGCGAACAGGGGCTGGCTACACCTTC
TRBV5-1	TRBD2	TRBJ2-1	-	CASSLVSSGGVNEQFF	TGCGCCAGCAGCTTGGTTTCTAGCGGGGGGGTAAATGAGCAGTTCTTC
TRBV6-4	-	TRBJ1-2	-	CATLCGGYTF	TGTGCCACCCTCTGCGGGGGCTACACCTTC
TRBV28	TRBD1	TRBJ1-1	-	CASSFEQGAFAEAFF	TGTGCCAGCAGTTTCGAACAGGGGGCCTTCGCTGAAGCTTTCTTT
TRBV27	-	TRBJ2-7	once	CASSLSIRVPTYEQYF	TGTGCCAGCAGTTTATCGATCCGGGTACCCACCTACGAGCAGTACTTC
TRBV9	TRBD2	TRBJ2-5	-	CASSLSGTSEETQYF	TGTGCCAGCAGCCTCTCAGGGACTAGCGAAGAGACCCAGTACTTC
TRBV3-1/TRBV3-2	-	TRBJ2-5	once	CASSRGTQETQYF	TGTGCCAGCAGCCGTGGGACTCAAGAGACCCAGTACTTC
TRBV5-6	-	TRBJ1-2	-	CASSGRGYGYTF	TGTGCCAGCAGCGGGCGGGGGTATGGCTACACCTTC
TRBV9	-	TRBJ2-5	-	CASSLRQAKETQYF	TGTGCCAGCAGCTTAAGACAGGCTAAAGAGACCCAGTACTTC
TRBV5-1	TRBD1	TRBJ2-1	-	CASSLEFGQGGHNEQFF	TGCGCCAGCAGCTTGGAATTTGGACAGGGGGGACACAATGAGCAGTTCTTC
TRBV24-1	-	TRBJ1-5	-	CATSDTGQSNQPQHF	TGTGCCACCAGTGACACTGGACAGAGCAATCAGCCCCAGCATTTT
TRBV6-5	TRBD1	TRBJ2-7	-	CASSYSLGQPTYEQYF	TGTGCCAGCAGTTACTCGTTGGGACAGCCGACCTACGAGCAGTACTTC